Below are 25 T cell receptor beta chains sequenced from a single sample in a study of blood T cell repertoires in COVID-19. The protocol was immunoSEQ multiplex PCR, while the TCRdb copy is restricted to in-frame clones and leaves out a portion. The data hold roughly 15,000 clones, with approximately 92% observed a single time. The sequenced material came from peripheral blood. These receptors originate from a human donor with active COVID-19. The donor label of this sample is uncertain.

The genes are TRBV12-3 or TRBV12-4 and TRBJ1-6, with a tentative D call TRBD1 (6 bases). The V gene lost 8 bases and the J gene lost 14 bases, with 16 bases spanning the gap. The CDR3 runs 12 residues. The CDR3 DNA is TGTGCCAGCGGGGGGGGCGGGTGGTCCCTCCACTTT. This encodes CASGGGGWSLHF.

This chain connects TRBV5-1 to TRBJ1-4; D gene ambiguous. The CDR3 consists of 16 residues. V shed 1 base and J shed 2 bases, with 12 bases lying between them. CDR1 is SGHRS, CDR2 YFSETQ, per germline. CDR3 loop: CASSLTVPPTNEKLFF. CDR3 DNA sequence: TGCGCCAGCAGCTTGACAGTCCCACCGACTAATGAAAAACTGTTTTTT.

Concerning this clone: A junction boundary mismatches the germline segment, possibly from a read error. Other nucleotide sequences from this sample produce the same CDR3. This chain uses TRBV6-5 with TRBJ1-6; TRBD1 matches at 9 bases. This CDR3 contains 14 residues. Germline loops: CDR1 MNHEY, CDR2 SVGAGI. The CDR3 bases are TGTGCCAGCAGTTTCGACAGGGGGAATTCACCCCTTCACTTT. Its translation is CASSFDRGNSPLHF.

The CDR3: CASSQEGRSGGPPYEQYF. CDR3 bases: TGTGCCAGCAGCCAAGAAGGTAGAAGCGGGGGCCCTCCCTACGAGCAGTACTTC. The chain couples TRBV4-2 to TRBJ2-7, with 8 nucleotides matching TRBD2. Germline CDR1 is LGHNA and CDR2 is YNFKEQ. Trimming took 0 bases from V and 2 from J; bases not matched to a gene: 12. This CDR3 contains 18 residues.

The J gene is TRBJ2-5, the V gene TRBV11-3; the match to TRBD2 covers 11 bases. J gave up 5 bases and V 1 base, and 9 bases lay outside the gene matches. CDR1 and CDR2 (germline): SGHNT, YENEEA. This CDR3 has 17 amino acids. The CDR3 sequence: CASSLGASGRSSETQYF. CDR3 coding DNA: TGTGCCAGCAGCTTAGGGGCTAGCGGGAGGTCGAGTGAGACCCAGTACTTC.

This clone was detected once. This chain uses TRBV27 with TRBJ1-5; the D gene is possibly TRBD1 (5 bases). CDR1 MNHEY and CDR2 SMNVEV come from the germline V gene (reference sequence). V lost 2 bases, J lost 4 bases, and 9 bases lay in between. The CDR3 is 14 residues long. The CDR3 region is CASSLRQGNQPQHF. CDR3 nucleotide sequence: TGTGCCAGCAGTTTAAGGCAGGGAAATCAGCCCCAGCATTTT.

The chain uses TRBV9 and TRBJ2-2; 8 bases align to TRBD1. The CDR3 contains 14 residues. V shed 5 bases and J 2 bases; nucleotides not matched to a gene: 2. Germline loops: CDR1 SGDLS, CDR2 YYNGEE. CDR3 in amino acids: CASSGQGNTGELFF. The DNA of the CDR3 is TGTGCCAGCAGTGGACAGGGCAACACCGGGGAGCTGTTTTTT.

The V gene is TRBV6-5, the J gene TRBJ2-2; weak D call: TRBD1 (5 bases). Trimming stripped 5 bases from V and 6 bases from J, with 13 bases between. Germline values: CDR1 MNHEY, CDR2 SVGAGI. The CDR3 consists of 14 residues. CDR3 coding DNA: TGTGCCAGCAGTACCACCGACAGCGCCGGGGAGCTGTTTTTT. Protein: CASSTTDSAGELFF.

This clone was observed once. The chain employs TRBV29-1 and TRBJ2-3; D call uncertain. The CDR3 extends over 13 amino acids. Trimming removed 2 bases from V and 5 bases from J, with 11 bases in between. CDR1 SQVTM and CDR2 ANQGSEA come from the germline V gene. Here the CDR3 reads CSVETSRGDTQYF. CDR3 coding DNA: TGCAGCGTTGAAACATCCCGAGGAGATACGCAGTATTTT.

The chain links TRBV4-1 to TRBJ2-7; the match to TRBD1 covers 9 bases. This CDR3 contains 15 residues. Germline CDR1 reads MGHRA; CDR2 reads YSYEKL. The V and J ends lost 1 base and 6 bases, in that order; junction bases with no gene match: 7. In DNA form, the CDR3 reads TGCGCCAGCAGCCAAGTCCGGACAGGGGTATCCGAGCAGTACTTC. Encoded protein: CASSQVRTGVSEQYF.

The rearrangement links TRBV15 to TRBJ2-7; 9 nucleotides align to TRBD2. V was clipped by 0 bases and J by 4 bases; unmatched bases: 7. The germline V gene encodes CDR1 LNHNV and CDR2 YYDKDF (reference sequence). CDR3 length: 16 residues. The CDR3 here is CATSRERLAEGYEQYF. DNA of the CDR3: TGTGCCACCAGCAGAGAAAGACTAGCGGAGGGGTACGAGCAGTACTTC.

The chain has TRBV4-1 and TRBJ1-5, with 7 bases that match TRBD1. The CDR3 spans 15 residues. V gave up 1 base and J gave up 1 base; unmatched junction bases: 1. Germline loops: CDR1 MGHRA, CDR2 YSYEKL. This chain's CDR3 is CASSQAGQSNQPQHF. CDR3 bases: TGCGCCAGCAGCCAAGCGGGACAGAGCAATCAGCCCCAGCATTTT.

The chain combines TRBV30 with TRBJ2-2, with D possibly TRBD1 on 6 matching bases. From germline, CDR1 is GTSNPN and CDR2 SVGIG (reference sequence). V was cut by 3 bases and J by 5 bases, with 19 bases left in between. The CDR3 is 16 amino acids. CDR3 sequence: CAWRATGRVRTGELFF. The CDR3 nucleotides read TGTGCCTGGAGGGCTACAGGGAGAGTTCGGACCGGGGAGCTGTTTTTT.

The chain uses TRBV5-1 and TRBJ1-5; possibly TRBD1 for D (6 bases). The CDR3 extends over 15 amino acids. Germline CDR1 and CDR2: SGHRS and YFSETQ. The germline V and J ends were trimmed by 0 bases and 2 bases, with 9 bases remaining between them. CDR3 amino acids: CASSLVPGGNQPQHF. CDR3 in DNA: TGCGCCAGCAGCTTGGTTCCAGGGGGCAATCAGCCCCAGCATTTT.

The rearrangement uses TRBV29-1 and TRBJ2-5; TRBD2 aligns across 9 bases. CDR3 size: 13 residues. Trimming at V came to 4 bases and at J to 5 bases, leaving 5 bases not matched to a gene. Germline V gene data show CDR1 as SQVTM and CDR2 as ANQGSEA. The CDR3 spells CSVGGGRVETQYF. The CDR3 DNA sequence: TGCAGCGTTGGGGGCGGGAGGGTTGAGACCCAGTACTTC.

The chain employs TRBV3-1 (or the pseudogene TRBV3-2) and TRBJ1-5, with TRBD1 identical over 7 bases. CDR1 LGHDT and CDR2 YNNKEL come from the germline V gene (reference sequence). V lost 3 bases to trimming and J lost 9 bases; unmatched junction nucleotides: 8. The CDR3 runs to 14 residues. This CDR3 is CASSQLKGAGPQHF. The CDR3 nucleotides read TGTGCCAGCAGCCAGTTAAAGGGGGCAGGGCCCCAGCATTTT.

The chain links TRBV5-4 to TRBJ2-7; D is possibly TRBD1 (5 bases). The germline V gene encodes CDR1 SGHNT and CDR2 YYREEE (reference sequence). V was trimmed by 0 bases and J by 4 bases, leaving 14 bases between them. The CDR3 spans 15 residues. CDR3 sequence: CASSLAPGMTYEQYF. The CDR3 coding sequence is TGTGCCAGCAGCTTGGCTCCAGGGATGACGTACGAGCAGTACTTC. Full variable domain (remainder filled in from reference TRBV5-4 and TRBJ2-7): ETGVTQSPTHLIKTRGQQVTLRCSSQSGHNTVSWYQQALGQGPQFIFQYYREEENGRGNFPPRFSGLQFPNYSSELNVNALELDDSALYLCASSLAPGMTYEQYFGPGTRLTVT.

The V gene is TRBV6-5, the J gene TRBJ1-2; 8 nucleotides align to TRBD1. Germline lookup yields CDR1 MNHEY and CDR2 SVGAGI. The CDR3 runs 14 residues. V shed 1 base and J 7 bases; nucleotides not matched to a gene: 5. The CDR3 DNA sequence: TGTGCCAGCAGTTACTTTCAGGGGGCTGGTGGCTACACCTTC. Protein product: CASSYFQGAGGYTF.

V usage is TRBV19 and J usage is TRBJ2-7; 9 positions match TRBD1. The CDR3 runs to 15 residues. V lost 4 bases, J lost 2 bases, and 6 bases stayed unmatched. CDR1 LNHDA and CDR2 SQIVND come from the germline V gene (reference sequence). The CDR3 DNA reads TGTGCCAGTAGTACAACCGGGACAGGGACCTACGAGCAGTACTTC. Its translation: CASSTTGTGTYEQYF. Complete variable domain (other parts from reference TRBV19 and TRBJ2-7): DGGITQSPKYLFRKEGQNVTLSCEQNLNHDAMYWYRQDPGQGLRLIYYSQIVNDFQKGDIAEGYSVSREKKESFPLTVTSAQKNPTAFYLCASSTTGTGTYEQYFGPGTRLTVT.

The rearrangement links TRBV30 to TRBJ1-1; D is undetermined. The CDR3 sequence is 13 residues long. The V end was cut by 3 bases, the J end by 3 bases, with 11 bases between. The germline CDR1 and CDR2 sequences are GTSNPN and SVGIG (reference sequence). CDR3: CAWRSRRYTEAFF. In DNA form, the CDR3 reads TGTGCCTGGAGGTCGCGGCGATACACTGAAGCTTTCTTT. The whole variable domain, filled in from reference TRBV30 and TRBJ1-1, reads SQTIHQWPATLVQPVGSPLSLECTVEGTSNPNLYWYRQAAGRGLQLLFYSVGIGQISSEVPQNLSASRPQDRQFILSSKKLLLSDSGFYLCAWRSRRYTEAFFGQGTRLTVV.

This chain joins TRBV12-2 and TRBJ2-4; TRBD2 was called by the table and not checked on the DNA. TRBV12-2 is flagged as a pseudogene. The CDR3 runs 13 residues. The DNA for the CDR3 is TGTGCAAGTCGCTTAGTGTGCGAAAACATTCAGTACTTC. This codes for CASRLVCENIQYF.

Only a few counts were recorded for this clone. V usage is TRBV19 and J usage is TRBJ2-7; 7 nucleotides match TRBD1. Germline CDR1 reads LNHDA; CDR2 reads SQIVND (reference sequence). Trimming cost V 2 bases and J 3 bases; bases outside gene matches: 4. This CDR3 comprises 14 residues. This CDR3 reads CASSIPGTVYEQYF. DNA of the CDR3: TGTGCCAGTAGTATACCCGGGACAGTCTACGAGCAGTACTTC.

V usage is TRBV5-1 and J usage is TRBJ2-1; the match to TRBD2 covers 9 bases. The CDR3 totals 15 residues. V was clipped by 1 base and J by 7 bases; unmatched bases: 6. Germline loops: CDR1 SGHRS, CDR2 YFSETQ. CDR3 amino acids: CASSLSSGRGNEQFF. DNA for the CDR3: TGCGCCAGCAGCTTGAGTAGCGGGAGAGGTAATGAGCAGTTCTTC.

In DNA form, the CDR3 reads TGTGCCAGCAGGCTCCCCGGGACTAGCGGGGGGCAAGAGACCCAGTACTTC. It yields the protein CASRLPGTSGGQETQYF. The rearrangement uses TRBV2 and TRBJ2-5; 15 bases agree with TRBD2. From germline, CDR1 is SNHLY and CDR2 FYNNEI. V shed 6 bases, J shed 2 bases, and the junction held 7 bases outside the gene matches. The CDR3 length is 17 residues.

This chain links TRBV6-2 or TRBV6-3 with TRBJ2-5; 12 bases line up with TRBD1. The trim removed 5 bases at V and 5 bases at J, leaving 9 bases unmatched. The CDR3 covers 16 residues. Looked up from germline, CDR1 is MNHEY and CDR2 is SVGEGT. The CDR3 loop is CASSAGTGGAGETQYF. CDR3 coding DNA: TGTGCCAGCAGTGCCGGGACAGGGGGCGCGGGGGAGACCCAGTACTTC.